These 18 T cell receptor beta chains were all obtained from the same sample, sequenced in a study of cytomegalovirus exposure and HLA in healthy donors. 60 Vbeta and 13 Jbeta primers were used in PCR. Only in-frame clones appear in the TCRdb table, and some are missing; sequencing was by immunoSEQ multiplex PCR. Of 79,000 or so clones in the sample, 60% to 75% were seen once. Material for sequencing was PBMCs. The receptors derive from a woman aged 40 to 50 in good health and CMV-seropositive.

J is TRBJ2-3 and V is TRBV7-8; TRBD2 matches at 9 bases. With 1 base clipped from V and 5 bases from J, the junction kept 7 bases outside the gene matches. The length of the CDR3 is 16 residues. CDR1 and CDR2 from the germline V gene are SGHVS and FQNEAQ. CDR3 coding DNA: TGTGCCAGCAGCTTAGAGCGTCGTAGCGGGGGAGATACGCAGTATTTT. It yields the protein CASSLERRSGGDTQYF.

This clone was seen a few times. The genes are TRBV5-6 and TRBJ2-7; TRBD1 agrees at 8 bases. The CDR3 contains 14 residues. Trimming cost V 5 bases and J 2 bases; bases outside gene matches: 6. Germline lookup yields CDR1 SGHDT and CDR2 YYEEEE. DNA for the CDR3: TGTGCCAGCAGTCCTTCAGGGGGCGCCTACGAGCAGTACTTC. Translated: CASSPSGGAYEQYF.

This chain links TRBV15 with TRBJ2-4; D gene unclear. Germline V gives CDR1 LNHNV, CDR2 YYDKDF (reference sequence). V was shortened by 4 bases and J by 0 bases, with 13 bases between the two germline ends. The CDR3 extends over 16 amino acids. CDR3 DNA sequence: TGTGCCACCAGCAATACTCGACTTCTAGCCAAAAACATTCAGTACTTC. As protein: CATSNTRLLAKNIQYF.

The chain links TRBV7-8 to TRBJ1-5; the match to TRBD1 covers 9 bases. Germline CDR1 SGHVS, CDR2 FQNEAQ. After removal of 5 bases from V and 2 bases from J, the junction contained 13 bases not matched to a gene. The CDR3 has 18 amino acids. The chain's CDR3 is CASSPSGTGFWGNQPQHF. The CDR3 region has the DNA TGTGCCAGCAGCCCGTCCGGGACAGGGTTTTGGGGCAATCAGCCCCAGCATTTT.

Points on this clone: Other DNA sequences in this sample translate to the same CDR3. CDR3 loop: CASSPTGDYGYTF. CDR3 coding DNA: TGTGCCAGCAGTCCGACAGGGGACTATGGCTACACCTTC. V is TRBV6-6 and J is TRBJ1-2; 8 bases line up with TRBD1. Germline-derived CDR1 and CDR2 are MNHNY and SVGAGI (reference sequence). This CDR3 spans 13 amino acids. After removal of 5 bases from V and 3 bases from J, the junction contained 2 bases not matched to a gene.

The chain combines TRBV7-6 with TRBJ2-1, with 11 bases matching TRBD2. Germline assignment: CDR1 SGHVS and CDR2 FNYEAQ. V was pared by 4 bases and J by 7 bases, with 9 bases of the junction left unmatched. The CDR3 contains 16 residues. The CDR3 loop reads CASSSQSSGGYNEQFF. The CDR3 DNA reads TGTGCCAGCAGCTCCCAATCTAGCGGGGGGTATAATGAGCAGTTCTTC.

J is TRBJ1-2 and V is TRBV28; tentatively, D is TRBD1 (5 bases). The germline V gene has CDR1 MDHEN and CDR2 SYDVKM. The CDR3 totals 14 residues. Between the trimmed V and J ends, which lost 4 bases and 2 bases, there was a span of 11 bases. The CDR3 loop reads CASSSPGGNYGYTF. DNA of the CDR3: TGTGCCAGCAGTTCACCCGGGGGAAACTATGGCTACACCTTC.

The J gene is TRBJ2-5, the V gene TRBV2, with D perhaps matching TRBD2 (6 bases). The CDR3 is 14 amino acids. CDR1 SNHLY and CDR2 FYNNEI come from the germline V gene. Trimming took 7 bases from V and 4 from J, leaving 16 bases between them. This CDR3 reads CASNWAEGLETQYF. CDR3 nucleotide sequence: TGTGCCAGCAATTGGGCGGAGGGCTTAGAGACCCAGTACTTC. Together with reference TRBV2 and TRBJ2-5, the CDR3 gives the full variable domain: EPEVTQTPSHQVTQMGQEVILRCVPISNHLYFYWYRQILGQKVEFLVSFYNNEISEKSEIFDDQFSVERPDGSNFTLKIRSTKLEDSAMYFCASNWAEGLETQYFGPGTRLLVL.

This chain joins TRBV20-1 and TRBJ2-1; no clear D. The germline V and J ends were trimmed by 6 bases and 10 bases, with 13 bases remaining between them. Germline V gene sequence: CDR1 DFQATT, CDR2 SNEGSKA (reference sequence). The CDR3 contains 11 residues. The CDR3 bases are TGCAGTGCCGAACGAGTTAGCGAGCAGTTCTTC. This encodes CSAERVSEQFF.

The genes are TRBV7-9 and TRBJ2-5; 12 nucleotides align to TRBD2. The CDR3 is 16 residues long. The V segment lost 0 bases and the J segment 6 bases; nucleotides outside the gene matches: 5. CDR1 SEHNR and CDR2 FQNEAQ come from the germline V gene (reference sequence). CDR3 DNA sequence: TGTGCCAGCAGCTTAGCGATGGGACTAGCGGGTCAGACCCAGTACTTC. Translating gives CASSLAMGLAGQTQYF. The entire variable domain, with the rest obtained from reference TRBV7-9 and TRBJ2-5, is as follows: DTGVSQNPRHKITKRGQNVTFRCDPISEHNRLYWYRQTLGQGPEFLTYFQNEAQLEKSRLLSDRFSAERPKGSFSTLEIQRTEQGDSAMYLCASSLAMGLAGQTQYFGPGTRLLVL.

The chain employs TRBV7-6 and TRBJ2-7, with D unclear. Germline V CDR1 and CDR2: SGHVS, FNYEAQ. There are 12 residues in the CDR3. V lost 1 base, J lost 5 bases, and 6 bases lay in between. The chain's CDR3 is CASSLGSNEQYF. The DNA of the CDR3 is TGTGCCAGCAGCTTAGGTTCTAACGAGCAGTACTTC.

This clone was observed a single time. The CDR3 DNA is TGCAGCGTTCCCAGGGACAGGCCCTACGAGCAGTACTTC. It translates to CSVPRDRPYEQYF. The V gene is TRBV29-1, the J gene TRBJ2-7; 8 bases agree with TRBD1. The germline V gene has CDR1 SQVTM and CDR2 ANQGSEA. With 5 bases clipped from V and 2 bases from J, the junction kept 5 bases outside the gene matches. This CDR3 region has 13 residues.

The chain uses TRBV28 and TRBJ2-5, with 7 nucleotides matching TRBD1. Losses at the gene ends were 8 bases for V and 5 bases for J; bases not matched to a gene: 8. This CDR3 comprises 13 residues. The germline V gene encodes CDR1 MDHEN and CDR2 SYDVKM. CDR3 DNA sequence: TGTGCCAGCGTAAACAGGGGAGACGAGACCCAGTACTTC. It yields the protein CASVNRGDETQYF. The entire variable domain, with the rest obtained from reference TRBV28 and TRBJ2-5, is as follows: DVKVTQSSRYLVKRTGEKVFLECVQDMDHENMFWYRQDPGLGLRLIYFSYDVKMKEKGDIPEGYSVSREKKERFSLILESASTNQTSMYLCASVNRGDETQYFGPGTRLLVL.

The CDR3 DNA sequence: TGTGCCAGCAGTTTAGGTACAGGGCCCCTCGGCGAGCAGTACTTC. It codes for CASSLGTGPLGEQYF. V is TRBV27 and J is TRBJ2-7, with D possibly being TRBD1 (6 bases). The germline gives CDR1 MNHEY, CDR2 SMNVEV (reference sequence). The CDR3 runs 15 residues. V was cut by 2 bases and J by 6 bases, with 17 bases left in between.

The V and J genes are TRBV6-5 and TRBJ2-2; 7 nucleotides agree with TRBD1. The V segment lost 6 bases and the J segment 0 bases; nucleotides outside the gene matches: 1. Germline CDR1 and CDR2: MNHEY and SVGAGI. The CDR3 has 14 amino acids. The CDR3 bases are TGTGCCAGCAGGGGACAGCCGAACACCGGGGAGCTGTTTTTT. This translates into CASRGQPNTGELFF.

This clone has just one count. V usage is TRBV5-8 and J usage is TRBJ1-2; D is possibly TRBD1 (6 bases). Trimming took off 4 bases at V and 4 bases at J, with 14 bases between the two ends. Germline V gene sequence: CDR1 SGHTS, CDR2 YDEGEE. This CDR3 is built from 14 residues. The CDR3: CASSGLTGSYGYTF. CDR3 bases: TGTGCCAGCAGCGGCCTTACAGGGTCCTATGGCTACACCTTC.

V and J are TRBV19 and TRBJ1-1; 9 nucleotides match TRBD1. The CDR3 is 14 amino acids. Per the germline V gene, CDR1 is LNHDA and CDR2 is SQIVND (reference sequence). J lost 4 bases, V lost 5 bases, and 5 bases had no gene match. The CDR3 loop is CASSVRDRVTEAFF. As DNA, the CDR3 is TGTGCCAGTAGTGTCCGGGACAGGGTCACTGAAGCTTTCTTT.

The chain employs TRBV27 and TRBJ2-2; weak D call: TRBD2 (5 bases). This CDR3 is 15 amino acids long. In germline, CDR1 is MNHEY, CDR2 SMNVEV (reference sequence). The V and J ends lost 5 bases and 5 bases respectively, with 15 bases between them. The CDR3 reads CASSTDGVGTGELFF. The CDR3 region has the DNA TGTGCCAGCAGTACCGACGGGGTGGGGACCGGGGAGCTGTTTTTT.